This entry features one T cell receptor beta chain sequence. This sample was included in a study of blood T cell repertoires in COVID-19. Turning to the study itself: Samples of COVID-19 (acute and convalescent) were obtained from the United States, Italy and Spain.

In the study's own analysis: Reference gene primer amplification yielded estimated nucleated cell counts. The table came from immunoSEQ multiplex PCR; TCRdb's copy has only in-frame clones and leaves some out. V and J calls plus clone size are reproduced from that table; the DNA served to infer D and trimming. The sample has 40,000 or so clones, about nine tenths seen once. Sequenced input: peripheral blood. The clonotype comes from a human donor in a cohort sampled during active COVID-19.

CDR3 sequence: CASTPENGDTEAFF. DNA of the CDR3: TGTGCCAGCACGCCGGAGAACGGGGACACTGAAGCTTTCTTT. The chain joins TRBV11-2 to TRBJ1-1, with D hard to call. Germline-derived CDR1 and CDR2 are SGHAT and FQNNGV. This CDR3 has 14 amino acids. V lost 7 bases, J lost 3 bases, and 15 bases lay in between.